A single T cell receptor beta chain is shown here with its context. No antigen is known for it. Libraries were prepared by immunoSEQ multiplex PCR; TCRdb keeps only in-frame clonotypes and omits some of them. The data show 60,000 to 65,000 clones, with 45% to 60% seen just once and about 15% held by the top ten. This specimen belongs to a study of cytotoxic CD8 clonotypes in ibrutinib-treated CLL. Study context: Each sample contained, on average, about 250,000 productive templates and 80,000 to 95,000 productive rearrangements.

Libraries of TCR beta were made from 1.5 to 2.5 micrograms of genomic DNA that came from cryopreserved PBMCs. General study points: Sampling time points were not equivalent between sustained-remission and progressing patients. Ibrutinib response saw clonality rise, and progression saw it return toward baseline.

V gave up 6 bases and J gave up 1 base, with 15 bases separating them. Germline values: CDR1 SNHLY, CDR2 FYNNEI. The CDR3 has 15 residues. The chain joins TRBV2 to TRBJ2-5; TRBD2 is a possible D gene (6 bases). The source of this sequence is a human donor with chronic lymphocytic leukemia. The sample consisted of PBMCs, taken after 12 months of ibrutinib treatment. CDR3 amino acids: CASSRVLRGQETQYF. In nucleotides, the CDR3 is TGTGCCAGCAGCCGGGTTTTGCGGGGCCAAGAGACCCAGTACTTC.